A single sample is the source of the 5 T cell receptor beta chains below, sequenced in a study of yellow fever vaccine responses in identical twins. TCRdb redid the calling of the RT-PCR reads with MiXCR, one entry per CDR3 protein. Of 15,000 to 20,000 distinct CDR3 sequences listed, 80% to 85% were seen once; the top ten hold roughly 1.8%. This specimen consisted of T cells from blood (PBMCs), unsorted or a sorted subset (not recorded which), obtained before or after yellow fever vaccination (not recorded which). The receptors shown here come from a woman between 18 and 29 years old who received the yellow fever vaccine.

The DNA for the CDR3 is TGTGCCAGCAGTCCCGTCGAGTACGAGCAGTACTTC. Amino acid sequence: CASSPVEYEQYF. The rearrangement joins TRBV28 to TRBJ2-7, with D hard to call. Germline V gene lookup returns CDR1 MDHEN and CDR2 SYDVKM. The CDR3 covers 12 residues. Trimming stripped 5 bases from V and 4 bases from J, with 9 bases between.

The V and J genes are TRBV5-1 and TRBJ2-7; weak D call: TRBD2 (5 bases). CDR1 is SGHRS, CDR2 YFSETQ, per germline. The CDR3 covers 14 residues. Trimming took 0 bases from V and 5 from J, leaving 12 bases between them. The CDR3 region is CASSLGQPGDEQYF. CDR3 coding DNA: TGCGCCAGCAGCTTGGGACAACCCGGGGACGAGCAGTACTTC.

The genes are TRBV13 and TRBJ2-5; possible D gene TRBD2, 5 bases. The germline CDR1 and CDR2 sequences are PRHDT and FYEKMQ (reference sequence). The CDR3 loop spans 13 amino acids. V was clipped by 7 bases and J by 3 bases, with 12 bases between them. The CDR3 region has the DNA TGTGCCAGCACCATGAGGGCGGAAGAGACCCAGTACTTC. It yields the protein CASTMRAEETQYF.

The chain links TRBV7-2 to TRBJ2-7; 10 nucleotides match TRBD1. Germline assignment: CDR1 SGHTA and CDR2 FQGNSA. After removal of 7 bases from V and 5 bases from J, the junction contained 14 bases not matched to a gene. The CDR3 spans 16 residues. The CDR3 here is CASTSYTGTGDNEQYF. The CDR3 coding sequence is TGTGCCAGCACCTCTTATACCGGGACAGGGGACAACGAGCAGTACTTC.

This chain connects TRBV2 to TRBJ2-5; 13 positions agree with TRBD2. Looked up from germline, CDR1 is SNHLY and CDR2 is FYNNEI. The ends lost 2 bases at V and 4 bases at J; junction bases unmatched: 7. The CDR3 covers 17 residues. CDR3: CASSEIGTSGARETQYF. The CDR3 DNA reads as TGTGCCAGCAGTGAAATCGGGACTAGCGGGGCCCGAGAGACCCAGTACTTC.